The clone carrying this T cell receptor beta chain was counted between two and nine times. Its antigen is unidentified. This specimen comes from a study of vaccination effects on CD4 cells after COVID-19. About the research overall: A density of more than 1.5 million PBMC per well was used; these cells were cultured with roughly 10 IU/ml IL-2 and about 10 ug/ml peptides.

The CDR3 totals 15 residues. Germline CDR1 and CDR2: LGHDT and YNNKEL (reference sequence). Between the trimmed V and J ends, which lost 5 bases and 1 base, there was a span of 14 bases. CD4+ T cells were isolated after roughly nine days of culture. The person had a PCR-confirmed SARS-CoV-2 infection during March to December 2020. The participants, recipients of two vaccine doses, got either BNT162b2 or mRNA-1273. Measured with immunoSEQ multiplex PCR; TCRdb has only the in-frame clones, and not every one. The profile shows 30,000 to 40,000 clones, around 72% of them singletons. The origin of this receptor is a human donor who had a prior SARS-CoV-2 infection. The rearrangement links TRBV3-1 (or the pseudogene TRBV3-2) to TRBJ1-1; a weak D match, TRBD1 (5 bases). The sequences come from CD4+ T cells from PBMCs cultured without peptide, collected after COVID-19 vaccination. The CDR3 DNA reads as TGTGCCAGCAGCGTCTCAAACGGGGGGAACACTGAAGCTTTCTTT. Protein product: CASSVSNGGNTEAFF.